This entry describes one T cell receptor (beta chain). This clonotype occurred a few times. Its specific antigen is unknown. It has no much larger one-base neighbor in the sample; base qualities were not kept. CDR1 and CDR2 (SGHRS, YFSETQ) derive from the germline V gene. Measured from the cysteine to the phenylalanine, the CDR3 is 15 residues long. CDR3 DNA only is kept here, 45 bases in frame from base 1. The germline V and J ends show losses of 4 bases and 4 bases respectively, and no gene match explains 6 bases of the junction. This sample stems from a study of blood T cells in healthy people across ages (dated by TCRdb to between 2014 and 2017). In the study overall: Template switching captured roughly one uniquely barcoded TCR beta cDNA molecule per two T cells in model experiments. The study measured age-related changes in TCR beta repertoire diversity using deep sequencing normalized with unique cDNA molecular identifiers. The donors were divided into four age groups: young (average approximately 17 years), middle-aged (roughly 42), aged (about 60) and long-lived (roughly 82). To avoid experimental bias, donors of different ages were randomly spread across the sequencing lanes. For two donors (one aged 18 to 29 and one aged 80 or older), the study analyzed two additional independent replicas of 1 million unique cDNA reads from the same blood draw. Here is what the overall study found, with its caveats: Estimates of total diversity based on one million sequenced T cells were considered lower bounds and underestimates. Observed TCR beta diversity per million T cells fell roughly linearly with age, and a significant reduction was already apparent by age around 44. Because the CMV infection status of the donors was unknown, age-related changes in expanded clonotypes may potentially have been confounded. Compared with the aged group, the long-lived group had more naive CD4+ T cells, fewer expanded clones and increased TCR diversity, a pattern suggesting age selection. Observed TCR beta diversity correlated strongly with the percentage of naive T cells measured by flow cytometry. Conclusive comparison of naive and antigen-experienced compartments was prevented by the profiling of bulk unsorted PBMCs.

The donors were under 40 Caucasian individuals from Russia, aged about 6 to 95 years, who were systemically healthy. Each donor gave approximately 9.3 milliliters of peripheral blood, collected into EDTA-treated Vacutainer tubes. Ficoll-Paque density-gradient centrifugation was used to isolate PBMCs, with at least 6.5 million per sample. Trizol reagent was used to extract total RNA from PBMCs, with at least 5 micrograms per sample. Naive CD45RAhigh/CD27high T cell percentages were measured by flow cytometry on a PBMC aliquot from every donor. The library was prepared using 5' RACE. The sequencing machine was an Illumina HiSeq 2500. A second roughly 6 to 11 cycle PCR used a sample-barcoded 5' primer and a J-beta primer mix. A unique molecular identifier was introduced onto each TCR beta cDNA molecule by a template-switch 5' adaptor carrying 12 random nucleotides. Each sample yielded at least 2.5 million CDR3-containing paired-end reads. All of the RNA was converted into first-strand cDNA using the Mint cDNA synthesis kit, with a TRBC-specific oligonucleotide serving as the primer. Following uracil-DNA glycosylase treatment, a first 18-cycle PCR with universal primers M1SS and BC2_uni_R was performed on all cDNA. Per the original workflow: Each sample was normalized by randomly selecting 1 million high-quality reads, each carrying a distinct molecular identifier. Reads sharing molecular identifiers were discarded rather than binned into consensus sequences. MiTCR, set to a Q25 quality threshold and the strictest error-elimination algorithm, was used for CDR3 identification, clonotype clustering and error correction. A nonparametric unseen species model with Euler transformation was used to estimate a lower bound on total TCR beta diversity. In TCRdb, the public reads were trimmed at Q25 with fastp and aligned with MiXCR, with productive beta chains retained. Under each unique CDR3 protein, matching rows form one entry showing the most common genes and DNA. V and J calls and clone size were set by TCRdb, not the authors. The sample yields roughly 1.6 million distinct CDR3 sequences; about 35% were counted once. About 11% of the sample is taken by the ten largest.

The clonotype was recovered from a woman aged 25 to 39 in good health. The sequence links TRBV5-1 to TRBJ2-1; 9 middle bases align to TRBD1. Sequenced sample: blood. The DNA reads TGCGCCAGCAGCCTACCGGGACAGGGTTACAATGAGCAGTTCTTC. Translated, it gives CASSLPGQGYNEQFF.